This TCR beta chain was observed in a study of blood T cell repertoires in COVID-19. Study as a whole: Whether acute or convalescent, the COVID-19 samples came from the United States, Italy and Spain. PBMCs, B-cell-depleted T cells, or T cells provided the cDNA or gDNA that made up the material.

In the authors' methods: Reference gene primer amplification yielded estimated nucleated cell counts. This table comes from immunoSEQ multiplex PCR, and its TCRdb copy is limited to in-frame clones, with some not included. The V and J calls and clone size were taken over from that table, and D and trimming were inferred from the DNA. The data show some 120,000 clones, 86% seen once. Germline CDR1 is SGHNT and CDR2 is YYREEE (reference sequence). With 5 bases removed from V and 8 bases from J, the gap between germline ends came to 13 bases. This CDR3 has 12 amino acids. Sequenced material: peripheral blood. This clonotype originated in a woman aged 45 to 65 who had recovered from COVID-19. This chain joins TRBV5-4 and TRBJ1-2, with D unresolved. The CDR3 loop is CASSPLDKGYTF. The CDR3, as DNA: TGTGCCAGCAGTCCCCTAGATAAGGGCTACACCTTC.